This paragraph covers one T cell receptor (beta chain) sequence. Its target is unknown. Here immunoSEQ multiplex PCR was the method, and the copy in TCRdb shows in-frame clones only, minus some. The sample holds a few million clones; approximately 93% are singletons and the top ten take 0.35% to 0.5%. The CDR3 extends over 13 amino acids. Trimming removed 2 bases at V and 2 bases at J, with 3 bases between. Germline lookup yields CDR1 LGHNT and CDR2 FRNRAP. These data are taken from a study of shared clonotypes between healthy human individuals. Study summary: Each donor's CD8 memory used one plate, CD8 naive two, each CD4 subset three. Overall study findings and caveats: Since donors were few, the genetic and exposure-history diversity represented was limited.

Division of CD4+ cells produced a CD45RA+ naive subset and a CD45RA-negative memory subset. The chain carries TRBV12-5 and TRBJ2-2; D gene uncertain. Sequenced material: naive CD4+ T cells from PBMCs. Documented subset: CD45RA+ positively selected. The sequence came from a man between 18 and 29 years old in good health. Some clones in this sample may be carry-over from other donors' samples. The CDR3 DNA follows: TGTGCTAGTGGTTTGTACAACACCGGGGAGCTGTTTTTT. The encoded protein is CASGLYNTGELFF.